These 27 T cell receptor beta chains were sequenced from one sample in a study of PD-1 blockade in classical Hodgkin lymphoma. Time point here: cycle 4 day 1 (C4D1), after 5 to 7 weeks of nivolumab. Each and every patient relapsed after autologous stem cell transplantation, and patients got differing brentuximab vedotin exposure. Profiled with immunoSEQ multiplex PCR; TCRdb holds only in-frame clones, not every one. The table has fewer than 100,000 clones, about 92% seen once; the top ten hold roughly 1.9%. This material consisted of peripheral blood mononuclear cells (PBMCs), taken before the fourth cycle of nivolumab. These receptors came from a human donor with classical Hodgkin lymphoma.

The chain recombines TRBV5-1 with TRBJ1-4, with D unresolved. The CDR3 length is 16 residues. CDR1 SGHRS and CDR2 YFSETQ come from the germline V gene. V was clipped by 4 bases and J by 6 bases, with 19 bases between them. DNA of the CDR3: TGCGCCAGCAGCCAATTTGCCGGGAATCAGGATGAAAAACTGTTTTTT. It specifies CASSQFAGNQDEKLFF.

This clone showed up just once. CDR3 loop: CASSTLAGNYEQYF. In DNA form, the CDR3 reads TGTGCCAGTAGTACCTTAGCGGGAAACTACGAGCAGTACTTC. The J gene is TRBJ2-7, the V gene TRBV19; the match to TRBD2 covers 8 bases. The junction had 5 bases not matched to a gene; V was cut back by 4 bases and J by 3 bases. The CDR3 extends over 14 amino acids. CDR1 and CDR2 from the germline V gene are LNHDA and SQIVND (reference sequence).

This clone was observed once. The chain joins TRBV7-6 to TRBJ2-3, with 10 bases identical to TRBD2. The CDR3 sequence is 16 residues long. Germline V lookup: CDR1 SGHVS, CDR2 FNYEAQ. J gave up 2 bases and V 3 bases, and 5 bases lay outside the gene matches. CDR3 coding DNA: TGTGCCAGCAGCTTTATAGCGGGAGGCCTCACAGATACGCAGTATTTT. Translated: CASSFIAGGLTDTQYF.

The table lists this clone with a count of one. The chain recombines TRBV11-2 with TRBJ2-2; unclear D gene. V shed 0 bases and J shed 8 bases, with 13 bases lying between them. Germline loops: CDR1 SGHAT, CDR2 FQNNGV. The CDR3 extends over 15 amino acids. For the CDR3, the DNA is TGTGCCAGCAGCTTAGACAGAACCATGGGTGGGGAGCTGTTTTTT. Translating it yields CASSLDRTMGGELFF.

The genes are TRBV27 and TRBJ1-5; 8 bases line up with TRBD1. Germline CDR1 reads MNHEY; CDR2 reads SMNVEV (reference sequence). The CDR3 covers 15 residues. V lost 5 bases, J lost 2 bases, and 5 bases stayed unmatched. The CDR3 coding sequence is TGTGCCAGCAGTCCAGACAGGGGTGGCAATCAGCCCCAGCATTTT. Translation: CASSPDRGGNQPQHF.

This chain links TRBV29-1 with TRBJ2-3; 7 positions match TRBD1. V dropped 6 bases and J dropped 4; count of bases not matched to a gene: 4. Germline CDR1 reads SQVTM; CDR2 reads ANQGSEA. CDR3 length: 12 amino acids. The CDR3 reads CSVRTGPDTQYF. The CDR3, as DNA: TGCAGCGTAAGGACAGGCCCAGATACGCAGTATTTT.

This clone was recorded only once. The V and J genes are TRBV27 and TRBJ2-1, with 11 nucleotides matching TRBD2. With V trimmed by 6 bases and J by 6 bases, 4 bases remained unmatched. Germline loops: CDR1 MNHEY, CDR2 SMNVEV (reference sequence). This CDR3 comprises 14 residues. In DNA form, the CDR3 reads TGTGCCAGCAGAGGGACTAGCGGACTCAATGAGCAGTTCTTC. This translates into CASRGTSGLNEQFF.

The V and J genes are TRBV7-9 and TRBJ2-1; 9 nucleotides agree with TRBD2. This CDR3 has 16 amino acids. The V segment lost 6 bases and the J segment 6 bases; nucleotides outside the gene matches: 12. Germline lookup yields CDR1 SEHNR and CDR2 FQNEAQ (reference sequence). The chain's CDR3 is CASRVPEPGLANEQFF. In nucleotides, the CDR3 is TGTGCCAGCAGGGTCCCTGAACCGGGACTAGCCAATGAGCAGTTCTTC.

The genes are TRBV30 and TRBJ1-5; no clear D gene. The CDR3 is 13 amino acids. Between the trimmed V and J ends, which lost 1 base and 5 bases, there was a span of 9 bases. Germline V CDR1 and CDR2: GTSNPN, SVGIG (reference sequence). Here the CDR3 DNA reads TGTGCCTGGAGTGCACATTGGGATCAGCCCCAGCATTTT. Amino acids: CAWSAHWDQPQHF. Drawing the rest from reference TRBV30 and TRBJ1-5, the complete variable domain is SQTIHQWPATLVQPVGSPLSLECTVEGTSNPNLYWYRQAAGRGLQLLFYSVGIGQISSEVPQNLSASRPQDRQFILSSKKLLLSDSGFYLCAWSAHWDQPQHFGDGTRLSIL.

A single count supports this clone. The rearrangement uses TRBV19 and TRBJ2-2; D is unresolved. Per germline, CDR1 LNHDA and CDR2 SQIVND (reference sequence). The CDR3 consists of 13 residues. The germline V and J ends were trimmed by 5 bases and 8 bases, with 12 bases remaining between them. CDR3 sequence reads: CASSVRHFGELFF. The CDR3 bases are TGTGCCAGTAGTGTTAGACACTTTGGGGAGCTGTTTTTT.

This chain uses TRBV27 with TRBJ1-4; no firm D call. The CDR3 runs 14 residues. The V gene's germline CDR1 is MNHEY and CDR2 SMNVEV (reference sequence). V was trimmed by 2 bases and J by 7 bases, leaving 11 bases between them. The CDR3 DNA reads TGTGCCAGCAGTTTACTGGGATTTCGTGAAAAACTGTTTTTT. Residues: CASSLLGFREKLFF.

This chain's CDR3 is CASSQDWGNYGYTF. The CDR3 DNA is TGCGCCAGCAGCCAAGATTGGGGTAACTATGGCTACACCTTC. This rearrangement joins TRBV4-1 to TRBJ1-2; no definite D call. The germline CDR1 and CDR2 sequences are MGHRA and YSYEKL. V was pared by 0 bases and J by 1 base, with 6 bases between. The CDR3 length is 14 residues.

The table lists this clone with a count of one. This chain joins TRBV29-1 and TRBJ1-2; D gene ambiguous. Trimming stripped 4 bases from V and 1 base from J, with 10 bases between. The CDR3 consists of 13 residues. Germline V CDR1 and CDR2: SQVTM, ANQGSEA. The DNA for the CDR3 is TGCAGCGTTGTCCCGATAAATAACTATGGCTACACCTTC. Encoded protein: CSVVPINNYGYTF.

The CDR3: CAWKRPGFRADVGELFF. CDR3 nucleotides: TGTGCCTGGAAACGCCCAGGGTTCCGGGCCGACGTCGGGGAGCTGTTTTTT. The V call is TRBV30, the J call TRBJ2-2; D might be TRBD1 (5 bases). The CDR3 loop spans 17 amino acids. Per germline, CDR1 GTSNPN and CDR2 SVGIG (reference sequence). The V end lost 4 bases, the J end lost 7 bases, and 25 bases lay between the germline ends.

The rearrangement uses TRBV25-1 and TRBJ2-1, with 7 positions matching TRBD1. This CDR3 has 16 residues. CDR1 MGHDK and CDR2 SYGVNS come from the germline V gene. Trimming cost V 0 bases and J 0 bases; bases outside gene matches: 2. The chain's CDR3 is CASSEYRTGSYNEQFF. The CDR3 DNA sequence: TGTGCCAGCAGTGAATATAGGACAGGCTCCTACAATGAGCAGTTCTTC.

The chain has TRBV5-1 and TRBJ2-7; 8 bases fit TRBD2. The germline gives CDR1 SGHRS, CDR2 YFSETQ. The V segment lost 2 bases and the J segment 3 bases; nucleotides outside the gene matches: 1. The CDR3 sequence is 13 residues long. The CDR3 nucleotides are TGCGCCAGCAGCTTTCGGGAGGGCTACGAGCAGTACTTC. It yields the protein CASSFREGYEQYF. Full variable domain (rest looked up from reference TRBV5-1 and TRBJ2-7): KAGVTQTPRYLIKTRGQQVTLSCSPISGHRSVSWYQQTPGQGLQFLFEYFSETQRNKGNFPGRFSGRQFSNSRSEMNVSTLELGDSALYLCASSFREGYEQYFGPGTRLTVT.

This chain connects TRBV4-1 to TRBJ1-1, with D hard to call. CDR3 length equals 14 residues. The ends were cut back, 3 bases at V and 1 base at J, with 9 bases in the middle. CDR1 and CDR2 (germline): MGHRA, YSYEKL. CDR3 protein: CASSHLRGNTEAFF. The CDR3, as DNA: TGCGCCAGCAGCCATCTCCGGGGGAACACTGAAGCTTTCTTT.

The rearrangement joins TRBV29-1 to TRBJ2-7; weak D call: TRBD1 (6 bases). This CDR3 contains 13 residues. V lost 6 bases to trimming and J lost 2 bases, with 14 bases between them. Germline-derived CDR1 and CDR2 are SQVTM and ANQGSEA. CDR3 region: CSVRPGVPYEQYF. Written as DNA, the CDR3 is TGCAGCGTACGCCCAGGGGTTCCCTACGAGCAGTACTTC.

J is TRBJ2-5 and V is TRBV5-6; unclear D gene. The J call may be incorrect, as the DNA end agrees better with TRBJ2-7. This CDR3 has 12 residues. Germline V gives CDR1 SGHDT, CDR2 YYEEEE. The CDR3 nucleotides are TGTGCCAGCAGCCGGCTTGACTACGAGCAGTACTTC. This sequence encodes CASSRLDYEQYF.

Worth noting for this clone: One junction end does not reproduce the germline sequence, and a read error may be involved. The V gene is TRBV5-6, the J gene TRBJ2-7; a weak D match, TRBD1 (7 bases). The CDR3 loop spans 11 amino acids. Germline loops: CDR1 SGHDT, CDR2 YYEEEE. The CDR3 DNA reads TGTGCCAGCAGCGGAGGGGGCGGTTGTAACTTC. This encodes CASSGGGGCNF. Full variable domain (remainder filled in from reference TRBV5-6 and TRBJ2-7): DAGVTQSPTHLIKTRGQQVTLRCSPKSGHDTVSWYQQALGQGPQFIFQYYEEEERQRGNFPDRFSGHQFPNYSSELNVNALLLGDSALYLCASSGGGGCNFGPGTRLTVT.

The chain employs TRBV21-1 and TRBJ2-3; TRBD2, the D gene given by the table, was not confirmed from the DNA. TRBV21-1 is tagged as a pseudogene. The CDR3 is 16 amino acids. The DNA of the CDR3 is TGTGCCAGCGCCAATTGGGTGGAGACTAGCACAGATACGCAGTATTTT. The encoded protein is CASANWVETSTDTQYF.

The genes are TRBV6-6 and TRBJ2-5, with TRBD1 matching over 9 bases. The V gene's germline CDR1 is MNHNY and CDR2 SVGAGI (reference sequence). The CDR3 consists of 14 residues. V lost 4 bases and J lost 5; bases outside the gene matches: 5. CDR3 DNA sequence: TGTGCCAGCAGTTTTCGTGGACAGGGGGAGACCCAGTACTTC. As protein: CASSFRGQGETQYF.

V gene TRBV7-9 combines with J gene TRBJ1-4, with a tentative D call TRBD1 (6 bases). The CDR3 is made up of 16 amino acids. V was clipped by 3 bases and J by 4 bases, with 15 bases between them. Germline loops: CDR1 SEHNR, CDR2 FQNEAQ (reference sequence). The CDR3 spells CASSFRNQGINEKLFF. The CDR3 DNA follows: TGTGCCAGCAGCTTTAGGAATCAGGGGATTAATGAAAAACTGTTTTTT.

This clone showed up just once. The V and J genes are TRBV5-1 and TRBJ1-4; 9 nucleotides align to TRBD1. Per germline, CDR1 SGHRS and CDR2 YFSETQ. J lost 10 bases, V lost 4 bases, and 5 bases had no gene match. The CDR3 has 13 amino acids. The CDR3 spells CASSRTGVGKLFF. In DNA, the CDR3 is TGCGCCAGCAGCCGGACAGGGGTGGGAAAACTGTTTTTT.

The rearrangement uses TRBV20-1 and TRBJ1-2, with D perhaps matching TRBD1 (6 bases). Germline V lookup: CDR1 DFQATT, CDR2 SNEGSKA (reference sequence). V lost 3 bases and J 10 bases, leaving 12 bases between the germline ends. The CDR3 is made up of 11 amino acids. The CDR3 sequence is CSASTGLAYTF. CDR3 nucleotide sequence: TGCAGTGCTAGTACAGGGCTTGCCTACACCTTC.

This clone was counted only a few times. The CDR3 loop is CACRRGGTSYEQYF. The DNA of the CDR3 is TGTGCCTGTAGACGAGGCGGTACCTCCTACGAGCAGTACTTC. The chain uses TRBV30 and TRBJ2-7; D is unclear. The CDR3 is 14 residues long. In germline, CDR1 is GTSNPN, CDR2 SVGIG (reference sequence). Trimming took 6 bases from V and 0 from J, leaving 15 bases between them. Supplemented by reference TRBV30 and TRBJ2-7, the full variable domain reads SQTIHQWPATLVQPVGSPLSLECTVEGTSNPNLYWYRQAAGRGLQLLFYSVGIGQISSEVPQNLSASRPQDRQFILSSKKLLLSDSGFYLCACRRGGTSYEQYFGPGTRLTVT.

V gene TRBV5-1 combines with J gene TRBJ2-2; 8 bases are shared with TRBD2. This CDR3 contains 15 residues. The V gene's germline CDR1 is SGHRS and CDR2 YFSETQ. The V gene end was trimmed by 4 bases and the J gene end by 0 bases; junction bases not matched to a gene: 2. The CDR3 region is CASSVAGTNTGELFF. The DNA of the CDR3 is TGCGCCAGCAGCGTAGCGGGGACGAACACCGGGGAGCTGTTTTTT.